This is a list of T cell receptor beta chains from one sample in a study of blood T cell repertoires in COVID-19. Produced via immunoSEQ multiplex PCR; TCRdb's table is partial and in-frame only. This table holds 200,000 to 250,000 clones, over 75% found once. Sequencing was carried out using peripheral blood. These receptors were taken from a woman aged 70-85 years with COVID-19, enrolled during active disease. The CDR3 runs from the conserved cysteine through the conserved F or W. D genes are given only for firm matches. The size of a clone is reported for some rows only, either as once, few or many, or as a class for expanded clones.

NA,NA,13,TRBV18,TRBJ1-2,CASSPSGTIGYTF,TGTGCCAGCTCACCATCCGGGACAATTGGCTACACCTTC
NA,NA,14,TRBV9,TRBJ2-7,CASSAGTTSYEQYF,TGTGCCAGCAGCGCCGGGACAACCTCCTACGAGCAGTACTTC
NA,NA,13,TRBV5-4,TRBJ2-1,CASSLEVGDEQFF,TGTGCCAGCAGCTTGGAGGTGGGCGATGAGCAGTTCTTC
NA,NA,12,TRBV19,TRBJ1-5,CASSIRGQPQHF,TGTGCCAGTAGTATTCGGGGGCAGCCCCAGCATTTT
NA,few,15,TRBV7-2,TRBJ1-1,CASSPRPSGNTEAFF,TGTGCCAGCAGCCCTCGACCAAGCGGGAACACTGAAGCTTTCTTT
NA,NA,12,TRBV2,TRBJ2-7,CASSAQIYEQYF,TGTGCCAGCAGTGCACAGATTTACGAGCAGTACTTC
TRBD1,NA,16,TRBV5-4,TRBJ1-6,CASSIRDRTYNSPLHF,TGTGCCAGCAGCATCCGGGACAGGACATATAATTCACCCCTCCACTTT
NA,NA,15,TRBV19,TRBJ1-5,CASSLQGLGNQPQHF,TGTGCCAGTAGCTTACAGGGTTTGGGCAATCAGCCCCAGCATTTT
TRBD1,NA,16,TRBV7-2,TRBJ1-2,CASSTLGQGRFYGYTF,TGTGCCAGCAGCACCTTGGGACAGGGGCGGTTCTATGGCTACACCTTC
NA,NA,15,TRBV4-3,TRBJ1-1,CASSQSTGRVPEAFF,TGCGCCAGCAGCCAATCTACAGGTCGAGTGCCTGAAGCTTTCTTT
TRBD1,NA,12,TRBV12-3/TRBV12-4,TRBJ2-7,CASQDRAYEQYF,TGTGCCAGTCAAGACAGGGCCTACGAGCAGTACTTC
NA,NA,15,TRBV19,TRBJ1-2,CASHYRRGIAYGYTF,TGTGCCAGTCACTACCGCCGGGGGATTGCCTATGGCTACACCTTC
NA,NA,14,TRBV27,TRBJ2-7,CASSFGTPQTLTYF,TGTGCCAGCAGTTTCGGGACACCACAAACCCTGACGTACTTC
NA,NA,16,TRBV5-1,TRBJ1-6,CASSLREGIYNSPLHF,TGCGCCAGCAGCTTGCGGGAGGGAATCTATAATTCACCCCTCCACTTT
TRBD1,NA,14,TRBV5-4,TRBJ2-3,CASSSPQGADTQYF,TGTGCCAGCAGCTCGCCCCAGGGGGCAGATACGCAGTATTTT
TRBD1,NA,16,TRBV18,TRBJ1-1,CASSLVSGGDVTEAFF,TGTGCCAGCTCACTGGTATCAGGGGGCGATGTCACTGAAGCTTTCTTT
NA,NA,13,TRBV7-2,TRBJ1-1,CASSLNRYGEAFF,TGTGCCAGCAGCTTAAACAGGTACGGTGAAGCTTTCTTT
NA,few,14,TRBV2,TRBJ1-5,CASSEWVGTGPQHF,TGTGCCAGCAGTGAATGGGTTGGGACTGGACCCCAGCATTTT
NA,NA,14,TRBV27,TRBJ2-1,CASSLWPRRDGQFF,TGTGCCAGCAGTTTATGGCCGAGGCGGGATGGGCAGTTCTTC
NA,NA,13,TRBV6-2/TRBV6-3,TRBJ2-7,CASSNGQFYEQYF,TGTGCCAGCAGTAACGGACAGTTCTACGAGCAGTACTTC
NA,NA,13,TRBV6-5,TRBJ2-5,CASSYGLSRIQYF,TGTGCCAGCAGTTATGGACTAAGTAGGATCCAGTACTTC
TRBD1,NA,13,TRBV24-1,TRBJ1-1,CATRGQGFTEAFF,TGTGCCACCCGTGGACAGGGTTTCACTGAAGCTTTCTTT
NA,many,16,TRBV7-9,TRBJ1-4,CASSLVGAAPNEKLFF,TGTGCCAGCAGCTTAGTGGGGGCAGCCCCTAATGAAAAACTGTTTTTT
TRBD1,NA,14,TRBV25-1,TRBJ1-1,CASSGDRENTEAFF,TGTGCCAGCAGTGGGGACAGGGAGAACACTGAAGCTTTCTTT
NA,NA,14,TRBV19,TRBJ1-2,CASSIGGLSYGYTF,TGTGCCAGTAGTATCGGGGGGCTCTCCTATGGCTACACCTTC
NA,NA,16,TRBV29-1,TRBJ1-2,CSVEDLVRGINYGYTF,TGCAGCGTTGAAGATTTAGTGCGGGGAATTAACTATGGCTACACCTTC
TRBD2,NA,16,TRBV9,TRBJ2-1,CASSPRPGTSGNEQFF,TGTGCCAGCAGCCCTCGTCCCGGGACTAGCGGCAATGAGCAGTTCTTC
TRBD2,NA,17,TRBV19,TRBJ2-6,CASSPVPGGSGANVLTF,TGTGCCAGTAGTCCTGTCCCGGGGGGCTCTGGGGCCAACGTCCTGACTTTC
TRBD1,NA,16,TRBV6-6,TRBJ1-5,CASSQGGGQGNQPQHF,TGTGCCAGCAGCCAAGGTGGGGGACAGGGCAATCAGCCCCAGCATTTT
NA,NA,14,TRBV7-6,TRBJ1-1,CASSPQGPNTEAFF,TGTGCCAGCAGCCCCCAGGGGCCGAACACTGAAGCTTTCTTT
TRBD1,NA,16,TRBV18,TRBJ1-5,CASSPTSGGDSQPQHF,TGTGCCAGCTCACCAACCTCAGGGGGCGATTCTCAGCCCCAGCATTTT
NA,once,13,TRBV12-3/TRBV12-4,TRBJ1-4,CASSLNGNEKLFF,TGTGCCAGCAGTTTAAACGGGAATGAAAAACTGTTTTTT
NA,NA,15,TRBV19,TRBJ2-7,CASSFRRGPPYEQYF,TGTGCCAGTAGTTTTCGCAGGGGCCCACCCTACGAGCAGTACTTC
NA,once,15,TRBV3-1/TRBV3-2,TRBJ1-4,CASSPNIRSNEKLFF,TGTGCCAGCAGCCCCAACATCAGATCTAATGAAAAACTGTTTTTT
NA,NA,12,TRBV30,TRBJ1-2,CAWTGTNYGYTF,TGTGCCTGGACAGGTACTAACTATGGCTACACCTTC
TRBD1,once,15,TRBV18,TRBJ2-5,CASSYTGQGGETQYF,TGTGCCAGCTCATACACGGGACAGGGGGGCGAGACCCAGTACTTC
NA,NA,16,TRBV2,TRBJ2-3,CASRGAGEAGTDTQYF,TGTGCCAGCAGGGGGGCGGGAGAAGCAGGGACGGATACGCAGTATTTT
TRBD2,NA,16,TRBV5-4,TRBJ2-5,CASSPMGGGGQETQYF,TGTGCCAGCAGTCCCATGGGCGGGGGGGGCCAAGAGACCCAGTACTTC
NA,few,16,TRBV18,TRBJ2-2,CASSPRNRGVSGELFF,TGTGCCAGCTCACCAAGGAATAGGGGCGTCTCCGGGGAGCTGTTTTTT
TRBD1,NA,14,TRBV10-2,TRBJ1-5,CASRGQGGNQPQHF,TGCGCCAGCAGAGGACAGGGAGGCAATCAGCCCCAGCATTTT
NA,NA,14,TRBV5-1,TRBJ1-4,CASSLEGGIEKLFF,TGCGCCAGCAGCTTGGAAGGGGGTATCGAAAAACTGTTTTTT